The 15 T cell receptor beta chains listed next were all sequenced from one sample in a study of blood T cell repertoires in COVID-19. The data were produced by immunoSEQ multiplex PCR, yet TCRdb's version contains in-frame clones alone and is incomplete. The data contain roughly 250,000 clones, 86% of them singletons. The sequenced material came from PBMCs or T cells enriched from blood (not recorded which). The source is a woman aged 50 to 65 who had recovered from COVID-19.

V is TRBV19 and J is TRBJ2-5; 10 nucleotides match TRBD2. The V and J ends lost 1 base and 5 bases, in that order; junction bases with no gene match: 10. The CDR3 contains 17 residues. Germline V gene data show CDR1 as LNHDA and CDR2 as SQIVND (reference sequence). The CDR3 nucleotides are TGTGCCAGTAGTATAGGCCTAGCGGGGGCCTTAGGGGAGACCCAGTACTTC. Encoded protein: CASSIGLAGALGETQYF.

The V gene is TRBV5-4, the J gene TRBJ2-3; D remains ambiguous. The germline CDR1 and CDR2 sequences are SGHNT and YYREEE (reference sequence). Deletions cut 4 bases from V and 0 bases from J, with 6 bases between. The CDR3 totals 13 residues. This CDR3 is CASSRSSTDTQYF. In nucleotides, the CDR3 is TGTGCCAGCAGCCGGTCTAGCACAGATACGCAGTATTTT.

This chain joins TRBV29-1 and TRBJ2-1; 9 bases fit TRBD2. After removal of 2 bases from V and 2 bases from J, the junction contained 4 bases not matched to a gene. The CDR3 sequence is 15 residues long. The V gene's germline CDR1 is SQVTM and CDR2 ANQGSEA. CDR3 in amino acids: CSVELREGTYNEQFF. CDR3 nucleotide sequence: TGCAGCGTTGAATTGCGGGAGGGTACCTACAATGAGCAGTTCTTC.

The CDR3: CASSSKGQVYEQYF. The CDR3 coding sequence is TGTGCCAGCAGTTCAAAAGGACAGGTCTACGAGCAGTACTTC. The chain links TRBV27 to TRBJ2-7; 7 bases are a match to TRBD1. The V segment lost 4 bases and the J segment 3 bases; nucleotides outside the gene matches: 6. Germline V gene lookup returns CDR1 MNHEY and CDR2 SMNVEV (reference sequence). CDR3 length: 14 residues.

This chain uses TRBV7-3 with TRBJ2-5; 7 nucleotides agree with TRBD2. The CDR3 contains 15 residues. Germline V gives CDR1 SGHTA, CDR2 FQGTGA. Trimming took 1 base from V and 7 from J; bases not matched to a gene: 9. The DNA for the CDR3 is TGTGCCAGCAGCTTAAAAGGCGGGAGCTCAGGGACCCAGTACTTC. Protein: CASSLKGGSSGTQYF.

The rearrangement joins TRBV9 to TRBJ2-1, with 8 bases that match TRBD2. V lost 2 bases and J lost 0; bases outside the gene matches: 10. Germline V gene sequence: CDR1 SGDLS, CDR2 YYNGEE. The CDR3 totals 18 residues. The CDR3 nucleotides are TGTGCCAGCAGCGTTAGGGGTGTTAGCGGGACCTCCTACAATGAGCAGTTCTTC. This codes for CASSVRGVSGTSYNEQFF.

The rearrangement uses TRBV5-4 and TRBJ2-2; 10 bases agree with TRBD2. Per the germline V gene, CDR1 is SGHNT and CDR2 is YYREEE (reference sequence). With 7 bases clipped from V and 1 base from J, the junction kept 4 bases outside the gene matches. The CDR3 runs 15 residues. CDR3 residues: CASGPSGGNTGELFF. CDR3 sequence (DNA): TGTGCCAGCGGGCCTAGCGGGGGGAACACCGGGGAGCTGTTTTTT.

This chain uses TRBV7-8 with TRBJ2-1, with a possible D match to TRBD1 (5 bases). Germline CDR1 reads SGHVS; CDR2 reads FQNEAQ. The CDR3 is made up of 15 amino acids. Between the trimmed V and J ends, which lost 5 bases and 2 bases, there was a span of 13 bases. CDR3 nucleotide sequence: TGTGCCAGCAGCCTTCGACCAGGGCCCTACAATGAGCAGTTCTTC. Translated: CASSLRPGPYNEQFF.

The chain links TRBV5-1 to TRBJ1-2, with no clear D. Trimming removed 6 bases from V and 2 bases from J, with 17 bases in between. Germline values: CDR1 SGHRS, CDR2 YFSETQ. This CDR3 contains 15 residues. The CDR3 sequence: CASTSSWRENYGYTF. DNA for the CDR3: TGCGCCAGCACCTCTAGTTGGAGGGAGAACTATGGCTACACCTTC.

This clone showed up just a few times. This sequence joins TRBV4-2 and TRBJ2-7, with D uncertain. Between the trimmed V and J ends, which lost 0 bases and 4 bases, there was a span of 7 bases. Looked up from germline, CDR1 is LGHNA and CDR2 is YNFKEQ. The CDR3 consists of 13 residues. The CDR3 bases are TGTGCCAGCAGCCAAGACGGAGCGTACGAGCAGTACTTC. Translating it yields CASSQDGAYEQYF.

The J gene is TRBJ1-2, the V gene TRBV12-3 or TRBV12-4; D is undetermined. CDR3 length: 13 amino acids. V shed 2 bases and J shed 3 bases, with 7 bases lying between them. CDR3 sequence reads: CASSLRSYYGYTF. CDR3 sequence (DNA): TGTGCCAGCAGTTTAAGGAGTTACTATGGCTACACCTTC.

The chain uses TRBV20-1 and TRBJ2-7; 7 bases match TRBD2. Germline V gives CDR1 DFQATT, CDR2 SNEGSKA (reference sequence). Germline trimming cut 3 bases from V and 2 bases from J; bases unmatched to any gene: 7. The CDR3 totals 14 residues. CDR3 sequence: CSASVGGGAYEQYF. The DNA of the CDR3 is TGCAGTGCTAGTGTAGGCGGGGGAGCCTACGAGCAGTACTTC.

The V gene is TRBV2, the J gene TRBJ1-1, with 11 bases matching TRBD1. The CDR3 has 14 residues. CDR1 is SNHLY and CDR2 is FYNNEI in the germline V gene. The V gene end was trimmed by 10 bases and the J gene end by 7 bases; junction bases not matched to a gene: 11. CDR3 in amino acids: CAIPMGTGGSEAFF. The CDR3 nucleotides are TGTGCCATCCCGATGGGGACAGGGGGTAGTGAAGCTTTCTTT.

This clone was detected only a few times. The V call is TRBV12-3 or TRBV12-4, the J call TRBJ1-2; D perhaps matches TRBD1 (5 bases). This CDR3 contains 13 residues. Trimming shortened V by 5 bases and J by 8 bases, and 15 bases separated the two germline ends. This chain's CDR3 is CASSPREGHGYTF. CDR3 DNA: TGTGCCAGCAGTCCGCGGGAGGGGCACGGCTACACCTTC.

This clone was seen only once. In DNA form, the CDR3 reads TGTGCCAGCAGTCCTGCGGGACCATTTACAACTAATGAAAAACTGTTTTTT. Residues: CASSPAGPFTTNEKLFF. This chain joins TRBV27 and TRBJ1-4; tentatively, D is TRBD1 (5 bases). V lost 5 bases, J lost 0 bases, and 16 bases lay in between. Germline V gives CDR1 MNHEY, CDR2 SMNVEV (reference sequence). This CDR3 is built from 17 residues.